What follows is one T cell receptor beta chain and its context. The antigen remains undetermined. Per germline, CDR1 MNHEY and CDR2 SVGAGI. CDR3 size: 13 residues. The V gene end was trimmed by 6 bases and the J gene end by 4 bases; junction bases not matched to a gene: 6. The sample comes from a study of T cell responses to AZD1222 COVID-19 vaccine. Regarding the study as a whole: The study found Spike-specific TCR breadth and depth rose after two AZD1222 doses.

Method: immunoSEQ multiplex PCR; TCRdb's copy keeps in-frame clones and lacks some. Altogether 85,000 to 100,000 clones are present, around 84% being singletons, with the ten largest covering approximately 10%. The sample here was peripheral blood, taken on day 0 of AZD1222 vaccination. The clonotype was recovered from an adult in good health. The chain combines TRBV6-5 with TRBJ2-7, with 7 bases matching TRBD2. In nucleotides, the CDR3 is TGTGCCAGCAGCATTGGACTAGAATACGAGCAGTACTTC. This translates into CASSIGLEYEQYF.